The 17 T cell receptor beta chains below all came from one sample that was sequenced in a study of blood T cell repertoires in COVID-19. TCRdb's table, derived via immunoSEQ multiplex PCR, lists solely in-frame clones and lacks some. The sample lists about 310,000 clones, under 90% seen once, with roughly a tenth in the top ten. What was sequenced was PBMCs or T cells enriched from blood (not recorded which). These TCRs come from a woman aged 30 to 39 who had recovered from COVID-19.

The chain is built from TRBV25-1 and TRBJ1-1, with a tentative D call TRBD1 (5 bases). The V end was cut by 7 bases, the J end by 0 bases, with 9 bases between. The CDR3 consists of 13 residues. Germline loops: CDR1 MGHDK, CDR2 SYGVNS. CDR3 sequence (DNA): TGTGCCAGCACGGCAGGGTTGAACACTGAAGCTTTCTTT. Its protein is CASTAGLNTEAFF.

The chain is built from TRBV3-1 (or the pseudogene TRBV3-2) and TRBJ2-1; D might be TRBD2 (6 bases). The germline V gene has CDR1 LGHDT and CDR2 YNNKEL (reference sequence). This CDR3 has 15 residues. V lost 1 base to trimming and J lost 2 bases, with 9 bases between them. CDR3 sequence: CASSQVGSAYNEQFF. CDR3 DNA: TGTGCCAGCAGCCAAGTCGGGAGCGCCTACAATGAGCAGTTCTTC.

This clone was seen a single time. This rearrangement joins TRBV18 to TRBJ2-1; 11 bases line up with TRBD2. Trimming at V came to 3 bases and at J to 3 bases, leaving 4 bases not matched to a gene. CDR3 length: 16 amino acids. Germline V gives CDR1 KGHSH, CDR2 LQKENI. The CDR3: CASSPLAGGLYNEQFF. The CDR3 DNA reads TGTGCCAGCTCACCCTTAGCGGGAGGGCTCTACAATGAGCAGTTCTTC.

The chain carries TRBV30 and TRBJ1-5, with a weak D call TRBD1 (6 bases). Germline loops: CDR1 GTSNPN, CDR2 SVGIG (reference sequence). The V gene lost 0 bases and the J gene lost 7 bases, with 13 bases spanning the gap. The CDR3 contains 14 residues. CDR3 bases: TGTGCCTGGAGTGTGGGGCAGGGGTACCAGCCCCAGCATTTT. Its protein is CAWSVGQGYQPQHF.

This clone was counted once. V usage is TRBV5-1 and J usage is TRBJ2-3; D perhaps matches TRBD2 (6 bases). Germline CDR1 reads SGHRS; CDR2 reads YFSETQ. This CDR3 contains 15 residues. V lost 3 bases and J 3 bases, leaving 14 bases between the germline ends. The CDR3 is CASSWTISQTDTQYF. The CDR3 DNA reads TGCGCCAGCAGCTGGACTATTTCTCAAACAGATACGCAGTATTTT.

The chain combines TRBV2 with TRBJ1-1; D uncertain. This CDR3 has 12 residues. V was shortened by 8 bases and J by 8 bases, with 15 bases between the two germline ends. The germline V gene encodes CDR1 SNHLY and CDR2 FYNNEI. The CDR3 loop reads CASGLGLIEAFF. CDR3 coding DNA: TGTGCCAGCGGCCTTGGGCTGATAGAAGCTTTCTTT.

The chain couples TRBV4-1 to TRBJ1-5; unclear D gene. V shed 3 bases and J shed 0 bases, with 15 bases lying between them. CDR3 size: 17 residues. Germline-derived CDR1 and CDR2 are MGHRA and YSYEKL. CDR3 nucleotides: TGCGCCAGCAGCCAGGCCAACTACGGGAATAGCAATCAGCCCCAGCATTTT. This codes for CASSQANYGNSNQPQHF.

For the CDR3, the DNA is TGTGCCAGCTCACTCAGAGAGGGAACGGAAAAACTGTTTTTT. As protein: CASSLREGTEKLFF. This chain joins TRBV18 and TRBJ1-4; D gene uncertain. CDR3 length: 14 residues. V was trimmed by 4 bases and J by 8 bases, leaving 14 bases between them. The germline V gene encodes CDR1 KGHSH and CDR2 LQKENI. The full variable domain, its missing parts supplied by reference TRBV18 and TRBJ1-4, is NAGVMQNPRHLVRRRGQEARLRCSPMKGHSHVYWYRQLPEEGLKFMVYLQKENIIDESGMPKERFSAEFPKEGPSILRIQQVVRGDSAAYFCASSLREGTEKLFFGSGTQLSVL.

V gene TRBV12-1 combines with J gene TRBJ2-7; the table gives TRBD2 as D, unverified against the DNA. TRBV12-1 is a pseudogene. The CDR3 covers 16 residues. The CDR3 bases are TGTGCCAGCAGCTTTGACCTGTACTATTCAGCAACGAGCACGTACTTC. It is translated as CASSFDLYYSATSTYF.

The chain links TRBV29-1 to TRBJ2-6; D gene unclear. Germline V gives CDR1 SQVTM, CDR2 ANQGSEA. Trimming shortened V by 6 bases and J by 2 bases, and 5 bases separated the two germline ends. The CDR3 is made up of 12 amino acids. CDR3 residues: CSVGAGANVLTF. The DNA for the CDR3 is TGCAGCGTCGGAGCTGGGGCCAACGTCCTGACTTTC.

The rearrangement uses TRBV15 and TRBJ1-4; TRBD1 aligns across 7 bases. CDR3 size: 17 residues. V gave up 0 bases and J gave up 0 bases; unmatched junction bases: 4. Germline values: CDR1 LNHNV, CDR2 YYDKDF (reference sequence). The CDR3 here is CATSRDLDRATNEKLFF. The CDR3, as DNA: TGTGCCACCAGCAGAGATCTAGACAGGGCAACTAATGAAAAACTGTTTTTT.

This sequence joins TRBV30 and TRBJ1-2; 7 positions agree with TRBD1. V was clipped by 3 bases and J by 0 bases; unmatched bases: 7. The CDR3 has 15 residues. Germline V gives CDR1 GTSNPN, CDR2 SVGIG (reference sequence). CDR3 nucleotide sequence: TGTGCCTGGAGCCCGACAGGGCCAGCTAACTATGGCTACACCTTC. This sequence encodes CAWSPTGPANYGYTF.

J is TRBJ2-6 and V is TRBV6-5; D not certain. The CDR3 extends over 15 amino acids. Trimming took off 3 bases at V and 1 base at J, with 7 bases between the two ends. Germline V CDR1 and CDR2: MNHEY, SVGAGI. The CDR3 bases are TGTGCCAGCAGTTATTTGTCGTCTGGGGCCAACGTCCTGACTTTC. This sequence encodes CASSYLSSGANVLTF.

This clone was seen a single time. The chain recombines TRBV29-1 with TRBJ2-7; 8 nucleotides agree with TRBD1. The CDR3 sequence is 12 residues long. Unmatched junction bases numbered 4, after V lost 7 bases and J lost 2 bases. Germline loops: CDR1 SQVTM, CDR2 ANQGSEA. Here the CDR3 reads CSATGVPYEQYF. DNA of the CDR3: TGCAGCGCGACAGGGGTTCCCTACGAGCAGTACTTC.

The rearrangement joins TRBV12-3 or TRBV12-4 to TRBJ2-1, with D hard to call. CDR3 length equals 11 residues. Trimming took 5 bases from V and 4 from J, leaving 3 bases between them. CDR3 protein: CASSLYNEQFF. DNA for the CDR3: TGTGCCAGCAGTCTATACAATGAGCAGTTCTTC.

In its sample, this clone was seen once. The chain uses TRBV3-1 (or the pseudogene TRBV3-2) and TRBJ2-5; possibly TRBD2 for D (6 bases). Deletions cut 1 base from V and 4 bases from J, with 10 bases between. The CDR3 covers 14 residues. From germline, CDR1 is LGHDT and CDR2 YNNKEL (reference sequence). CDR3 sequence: CASSQVVGGETQYF. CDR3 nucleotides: TGTGCCAGCAGCCAAGTTGTGGGAGGAGAGACCCAGTACTTC.

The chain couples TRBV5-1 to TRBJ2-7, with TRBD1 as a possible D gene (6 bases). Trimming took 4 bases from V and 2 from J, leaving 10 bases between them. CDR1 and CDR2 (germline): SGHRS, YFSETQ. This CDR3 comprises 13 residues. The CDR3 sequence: CASSTDRAYEQYF. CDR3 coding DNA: TGCGCCAGCAGCACGGACAGAGCCTACGAGCAGTACTTC.